This section outlines one T cell receptor (beta chain) sequence together with its context. The antigen is not known. This sample was included in a study of Ad26.COV2.S vaccination and SARS-CoV-2 variants. The overall study: Into the muscle, Ad26.COV2.S was dosed once or twice, 56 days apart. Study-wide results and limits: After vaccination, substantial breadth of spike-specific CD8+ and CD4+ responses was reported. Analyses that measured TCR breadth and depth may have underestimated total T cell responses.

Treatment reported: 15 to 20 received Ad26.COV2.S at low or high dose, single or two shots; 5 received placebo; per-sample allocation not given. The samples date from day 63 after the first vaccine or placebo injection. Expressing Wuhan-strain SARS-CoV-2 spike, an Ad26 vector served as the vaccine. The ends were cut back, 6 bases at V and 5 bases at J, with 13 bases in the middle. This CDR3 has 13 residues. Germline V gene data show CDR1 as KGHSH and CDR2 as LQKENI. Method: immunoSEQ multiplex PCR; TCRdb's copy keeps in-frame clones and lacks some. In the table there are 300,000 to 400,000 clones, 80% to 90% of which are singletons.

The sequenced sample was peripheral blood, obtained in a trial of Ad26.COV2.S vaccine versus placebo. This clonotype was obtained from a person aged 18-65 years who received the Ad26.COV2.S COVID-19 vaccine or a placebo. The genes are TRBV18 and TRBJ2-5; tentatively, D is TRBD1 (6 bases). The CDR3 sequence: CASSPGVTETQYF. The CDR3 DNA reads as TGTGCCAGCTCTCCAGGGGTAACGGAGACCCAGTACTTC.